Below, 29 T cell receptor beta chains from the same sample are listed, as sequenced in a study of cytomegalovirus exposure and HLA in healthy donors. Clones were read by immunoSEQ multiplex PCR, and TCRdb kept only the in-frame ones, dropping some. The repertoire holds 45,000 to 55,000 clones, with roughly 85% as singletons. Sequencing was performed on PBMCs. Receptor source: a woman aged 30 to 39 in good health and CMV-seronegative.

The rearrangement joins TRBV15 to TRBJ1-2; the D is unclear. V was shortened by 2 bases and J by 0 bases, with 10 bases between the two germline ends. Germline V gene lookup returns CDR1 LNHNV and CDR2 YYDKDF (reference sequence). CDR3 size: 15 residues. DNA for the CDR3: TGTGCCACCAGCAGACCACCTATACCTAACTATGGCTACACCTTC. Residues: CATSRPPIPNYGYTF.

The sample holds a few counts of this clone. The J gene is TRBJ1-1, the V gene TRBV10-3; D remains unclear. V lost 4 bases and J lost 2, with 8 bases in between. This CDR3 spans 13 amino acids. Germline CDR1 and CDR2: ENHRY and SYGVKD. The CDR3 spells CAISGQYNTEAFF. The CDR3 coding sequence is TGTGCCATCAGTGGGCAGTACAACACTGAAGCTTTCTTT.

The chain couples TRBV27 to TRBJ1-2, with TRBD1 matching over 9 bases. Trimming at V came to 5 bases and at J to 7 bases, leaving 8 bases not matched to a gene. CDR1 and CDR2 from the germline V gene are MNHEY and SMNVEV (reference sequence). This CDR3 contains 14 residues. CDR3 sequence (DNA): TGTGCCAGCAGTGCCTCGGGACAGGGCGTTGGCTACACCTTC. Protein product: CASSASGQGVGYTF.

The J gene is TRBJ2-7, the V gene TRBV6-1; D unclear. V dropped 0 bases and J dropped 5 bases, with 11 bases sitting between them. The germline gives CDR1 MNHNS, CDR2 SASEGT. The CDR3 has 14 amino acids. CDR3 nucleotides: TGTGCCAGCAGTGAAGCCCATACTCCCCACGAGCAGTACTTC. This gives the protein CASSEAHTPHEQYF.

The CDR3: CASSTRTSGMDEQFF. CDR3 bases: TGTGCCAGCAGCACCAGGACTAGCGGGATGGATGAGCAGTTCTTC. The chain carries TRBV11-1 and TRBJ2-1; 12 bases align to TRBD2. Germline CDR1 is SGHAT and CDR2 is FQDESV (reference sequence). The CDR3 is made up of 15 amino acids. V trimming: 5 bases; J trimming: 8 bases; junction bases outside the gene matches: 7.

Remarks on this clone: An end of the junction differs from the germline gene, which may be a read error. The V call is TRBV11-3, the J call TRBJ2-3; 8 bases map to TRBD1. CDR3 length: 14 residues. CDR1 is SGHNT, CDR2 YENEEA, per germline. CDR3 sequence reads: CASRQGAGTDTQYF. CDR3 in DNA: TGCGCCAGCAGGCAGGGGGCCGGGACAGATACGCAGTATTTT.

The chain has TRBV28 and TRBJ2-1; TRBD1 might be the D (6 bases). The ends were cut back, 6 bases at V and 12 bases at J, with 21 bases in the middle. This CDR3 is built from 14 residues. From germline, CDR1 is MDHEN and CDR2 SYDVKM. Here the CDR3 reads CASRETGYLSGQFF. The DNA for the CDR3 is TGTGCCAGCAGGGAAACAGGGTACCTTTCTGGGCAGTTCTTC.

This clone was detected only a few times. The CDR3 sequence: CASSEWVTGGTEAFF. CDR3 DNA: TGTGCCAGCAGCGAATGGGTTACAGGGGGCACTGAAGCTTTCTTT. The V gene is TRBV6-1, the J gene TRBJ1-1, with 8 bases aligning to TRBD1. CDR1 and CDR2 (germline): MNHNS, SASEGT. With 6 bases clipped from V and 4 bases from J, the junction kept 10 bases outside the gene matches. This CDR3 spans 15 amino acids.

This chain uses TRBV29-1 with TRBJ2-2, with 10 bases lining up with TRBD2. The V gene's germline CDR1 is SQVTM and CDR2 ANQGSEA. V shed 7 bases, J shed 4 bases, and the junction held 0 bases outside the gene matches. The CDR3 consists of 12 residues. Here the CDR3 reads CSGTSGTGELFF. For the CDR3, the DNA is TGCAGCGGGACTAGCGGCACCGGGGAGCTGTTTTTT.

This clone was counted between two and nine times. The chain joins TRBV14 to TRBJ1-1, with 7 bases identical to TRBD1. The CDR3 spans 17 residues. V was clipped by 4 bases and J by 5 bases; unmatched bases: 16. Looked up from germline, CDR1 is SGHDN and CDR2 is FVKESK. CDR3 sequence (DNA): TGTGCCAGCAGCCGATTCCGGGACAGCCGTGCGTCTACTGAAGCTTTCTTT. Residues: CASSRFRDSRASTEAFF.

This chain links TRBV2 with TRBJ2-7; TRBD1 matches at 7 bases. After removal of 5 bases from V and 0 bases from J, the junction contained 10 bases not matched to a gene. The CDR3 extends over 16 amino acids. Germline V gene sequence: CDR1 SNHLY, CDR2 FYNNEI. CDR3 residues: CASSRIRGRGSYEQYF. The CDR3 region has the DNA TGTGCCAGCAGTCGAATCAGGGGGAGAGGCTCCTACGAGCAGTACTTC.

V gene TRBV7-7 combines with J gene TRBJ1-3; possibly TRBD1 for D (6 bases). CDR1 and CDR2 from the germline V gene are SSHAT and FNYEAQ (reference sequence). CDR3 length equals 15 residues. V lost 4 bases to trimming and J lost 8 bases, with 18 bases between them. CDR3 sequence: CASSSALQGGDTIYF. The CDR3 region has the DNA TGTGCCAGCAGCTCGGCCCTACAGGGTGGGGACACCATATATTTT. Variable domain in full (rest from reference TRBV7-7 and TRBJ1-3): GAGVSQSPRYKVTKRGQDVTLRCDPISSHATLYWYQQALGQGPEFLTYFNYEAQPDKSGLPSDRFSAERPEGSISTLTIQRTEQRDSAMYRCASSSALQGGDTIYFGEGSWLTVV.

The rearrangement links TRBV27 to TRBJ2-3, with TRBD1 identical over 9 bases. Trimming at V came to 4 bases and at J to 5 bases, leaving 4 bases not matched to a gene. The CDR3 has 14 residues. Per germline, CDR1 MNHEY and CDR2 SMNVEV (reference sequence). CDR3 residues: CASSWGQGGDTQYF. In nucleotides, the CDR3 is TGTGCCAGCAGTTGGGGACAGGGAGGAGATACGCAGTATTTT.

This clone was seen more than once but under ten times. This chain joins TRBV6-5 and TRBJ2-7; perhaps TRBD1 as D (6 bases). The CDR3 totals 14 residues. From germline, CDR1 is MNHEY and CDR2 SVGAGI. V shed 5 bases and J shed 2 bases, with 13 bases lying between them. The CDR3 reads CASSRRGGTYEQYF. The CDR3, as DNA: TGTGCCAGCAGTCGTAGAGGGGGAACCTACGAGCAGTACTTC.

CDR3 DNA: TGTGCCGTCACCACAGGGGACACCGGGGAGCTGTTTTTT. It is translated as CAVTTGDTGELFF. This chain connects TRBV28 to TRBJ2-2; 7 bases agree with TRBD1. CDR1 MDHEN and CDR2 SYDVKM come from the germline V gene. V shed 11 bases and J 3 bases; nucleotides not matched to a gene: 6. This CDR3 is built from 13 residues.

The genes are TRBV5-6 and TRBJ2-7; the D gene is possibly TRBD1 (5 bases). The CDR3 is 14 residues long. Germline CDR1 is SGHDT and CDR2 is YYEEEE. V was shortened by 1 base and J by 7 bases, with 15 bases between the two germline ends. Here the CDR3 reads CASSLYQGKEEQYF. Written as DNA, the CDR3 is TGTGCCAGCAGCTTGTATCAGGGCAAGGAAGAGCAGTACTTC.

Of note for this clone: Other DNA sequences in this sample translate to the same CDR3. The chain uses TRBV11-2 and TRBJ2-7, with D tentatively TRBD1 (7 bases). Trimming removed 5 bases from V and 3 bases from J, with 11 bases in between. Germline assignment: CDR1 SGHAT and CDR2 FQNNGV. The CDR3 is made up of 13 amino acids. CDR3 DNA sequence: TGTGCCAGCAGCCTTCAGGGGGGCTACGAGCAGTACTTC. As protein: CASSLQGGYEQYF.

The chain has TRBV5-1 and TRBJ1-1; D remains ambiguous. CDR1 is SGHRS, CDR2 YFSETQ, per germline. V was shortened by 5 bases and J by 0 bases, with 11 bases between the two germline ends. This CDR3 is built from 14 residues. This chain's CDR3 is CASRLELLNTEAFF. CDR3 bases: TGCGCCAGCAGACTTGAGCTATTGAACACTGAAGCTTTCTTT.

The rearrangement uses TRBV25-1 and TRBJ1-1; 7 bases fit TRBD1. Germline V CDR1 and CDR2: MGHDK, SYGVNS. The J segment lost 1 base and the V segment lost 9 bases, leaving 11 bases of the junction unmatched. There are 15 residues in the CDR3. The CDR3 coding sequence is TGTGCCAGTCTCGACACAGGGGCGAAGAACACTGAAGCTTTCTTT. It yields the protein CASLDTGAKNTEAFF.

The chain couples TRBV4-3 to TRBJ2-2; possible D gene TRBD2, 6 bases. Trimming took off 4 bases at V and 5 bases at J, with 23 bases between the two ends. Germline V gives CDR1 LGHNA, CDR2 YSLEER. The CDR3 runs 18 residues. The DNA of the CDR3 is TGCGCCAGCAGCCCGGCGGTAGGGCGGGACCCCGGGACCGGGGAGCTGTTTTTT. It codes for CASSPAVGRDPGTGELFF.

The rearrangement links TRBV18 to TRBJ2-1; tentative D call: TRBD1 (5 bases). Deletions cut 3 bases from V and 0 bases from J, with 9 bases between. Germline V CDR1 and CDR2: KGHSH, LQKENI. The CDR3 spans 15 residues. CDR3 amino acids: CASSPDRYSYNEQFF. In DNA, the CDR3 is TGTGCCAGCTCACCTGACAGATACTCCTACAATGAGCAGTTCTTC.

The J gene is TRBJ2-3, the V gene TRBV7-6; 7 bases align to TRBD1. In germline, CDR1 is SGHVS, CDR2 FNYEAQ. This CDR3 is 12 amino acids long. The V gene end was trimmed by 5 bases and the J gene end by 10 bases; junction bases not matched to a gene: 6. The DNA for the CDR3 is TGTGCCAGCAGCCCCCACAGGGGATCGCAGTATTTT. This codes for CASSPHRGSQYF.

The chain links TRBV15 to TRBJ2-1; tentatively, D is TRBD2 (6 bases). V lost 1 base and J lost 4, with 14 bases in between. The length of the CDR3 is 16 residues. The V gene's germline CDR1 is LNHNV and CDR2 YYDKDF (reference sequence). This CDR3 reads CATSRARQAGYNEQFF. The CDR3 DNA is TGTGCCACCAGCAGAGCACGGCAGGCGGGGTACAATGAGCAGTTCTTC.

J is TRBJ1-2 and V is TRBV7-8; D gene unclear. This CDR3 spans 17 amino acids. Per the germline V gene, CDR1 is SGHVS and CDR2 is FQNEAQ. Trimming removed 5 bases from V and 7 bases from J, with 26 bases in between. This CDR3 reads CASSAAPAGSGYSGYTF. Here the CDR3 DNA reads TGTGCCAGCAGCGCCGCCCCCGCAGGTTCAGGCTACTCTGGCTACACCTTC.

CDR3 sequence reads: CASSLTGQGRGYGYTF. The DNA of the CDR3 is TGTGCCAGCAGTTTAACGGGACAGGGCCGTGGCTATGGCTACACCTTC. The rearrangement uses TRBV28 and TRBJ1-2; 9 bases line up with TRBD1. The ends lost 2 bases at V and 4 bases at J; junction bases unmatched: 8. Germline CDR1 and CDR2: MDHEN and SYDVKM. This CDR3 comprises 16 residues.

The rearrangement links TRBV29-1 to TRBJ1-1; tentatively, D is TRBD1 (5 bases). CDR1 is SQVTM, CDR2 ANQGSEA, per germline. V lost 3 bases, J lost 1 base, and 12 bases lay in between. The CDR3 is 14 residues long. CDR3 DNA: TGCAGCGTTGAGGGGCCGTCAAAGAACACTGAAGCTTTCTTT. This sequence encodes CSVEGPSKNTEAFF.

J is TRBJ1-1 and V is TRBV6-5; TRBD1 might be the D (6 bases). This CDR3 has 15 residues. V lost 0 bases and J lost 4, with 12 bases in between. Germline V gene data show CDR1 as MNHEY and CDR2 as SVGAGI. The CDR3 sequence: CASSYSDSFVTEAFF. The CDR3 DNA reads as TGTGCCAGCAGTTACTCGGACAGTTTTGTCACTGAAGCTTTCTTT.

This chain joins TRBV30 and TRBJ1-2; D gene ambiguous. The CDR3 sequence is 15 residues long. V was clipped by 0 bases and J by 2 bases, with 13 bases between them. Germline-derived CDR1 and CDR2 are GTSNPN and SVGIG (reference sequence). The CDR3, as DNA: TGTGCCTGGAGTGTGGGAGTCGGTCCCAACTATGGCTACACCTTC. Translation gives CAWSVGVGPNYGYTF.

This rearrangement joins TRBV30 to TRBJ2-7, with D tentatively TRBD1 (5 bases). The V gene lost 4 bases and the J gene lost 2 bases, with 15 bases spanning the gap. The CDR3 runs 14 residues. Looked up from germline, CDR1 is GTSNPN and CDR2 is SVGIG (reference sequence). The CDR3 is CAWKDGRVAYEQYF. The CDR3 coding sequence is TGTGCCTGGAAGGATGGCAGGGTCGCCTACGAGCAGTACTTC.